This note documents a single T cell receptor (beta chain) sequence. The antigen is unknown. The record originates from a study of post-analysis software for immune sequencing data. General study findings and limits: Comparison of patients with controls showed five TRBV segments more frequent in patients, TRBV5-6, TRBV5-1 and TRBV20-1 among them.

Built from TCR beta cDNA, the libraries had unique molecular identifiers in them. Researchers reported 520,000 or so cDNA molecules coming from about 0.98 to 11 million T cells. TCRdb analysed the PCR reads with MiXCR anew, one entry per CDR3 protein. The data contain about 540,000 distinct CDR3 sequences, around a third of them seen just once; the ten biggest clones take up around 5.9%. The CDR3 sequence is 14 residues long. Germline CDR1 LNHDA, CDR2 SQIVND (reference sequence). V lost 4 bases to trimming and J lost 4 bases, with 11 bases between them. Sequencing was performed on blood. The rearrangement uses TRBV19 and TRBJ2-1; possibly TRBD1 for D (6 bases). The source of this sequence is a girl younger than 18 with multiple sclerosis. The CDR3 region is CASSKGGPYNEQFF. For the CDR3, the DNA is TGTGCCAGTAGTAAAGGGGGTCCTTACAATGAGCAGTTCTTC.